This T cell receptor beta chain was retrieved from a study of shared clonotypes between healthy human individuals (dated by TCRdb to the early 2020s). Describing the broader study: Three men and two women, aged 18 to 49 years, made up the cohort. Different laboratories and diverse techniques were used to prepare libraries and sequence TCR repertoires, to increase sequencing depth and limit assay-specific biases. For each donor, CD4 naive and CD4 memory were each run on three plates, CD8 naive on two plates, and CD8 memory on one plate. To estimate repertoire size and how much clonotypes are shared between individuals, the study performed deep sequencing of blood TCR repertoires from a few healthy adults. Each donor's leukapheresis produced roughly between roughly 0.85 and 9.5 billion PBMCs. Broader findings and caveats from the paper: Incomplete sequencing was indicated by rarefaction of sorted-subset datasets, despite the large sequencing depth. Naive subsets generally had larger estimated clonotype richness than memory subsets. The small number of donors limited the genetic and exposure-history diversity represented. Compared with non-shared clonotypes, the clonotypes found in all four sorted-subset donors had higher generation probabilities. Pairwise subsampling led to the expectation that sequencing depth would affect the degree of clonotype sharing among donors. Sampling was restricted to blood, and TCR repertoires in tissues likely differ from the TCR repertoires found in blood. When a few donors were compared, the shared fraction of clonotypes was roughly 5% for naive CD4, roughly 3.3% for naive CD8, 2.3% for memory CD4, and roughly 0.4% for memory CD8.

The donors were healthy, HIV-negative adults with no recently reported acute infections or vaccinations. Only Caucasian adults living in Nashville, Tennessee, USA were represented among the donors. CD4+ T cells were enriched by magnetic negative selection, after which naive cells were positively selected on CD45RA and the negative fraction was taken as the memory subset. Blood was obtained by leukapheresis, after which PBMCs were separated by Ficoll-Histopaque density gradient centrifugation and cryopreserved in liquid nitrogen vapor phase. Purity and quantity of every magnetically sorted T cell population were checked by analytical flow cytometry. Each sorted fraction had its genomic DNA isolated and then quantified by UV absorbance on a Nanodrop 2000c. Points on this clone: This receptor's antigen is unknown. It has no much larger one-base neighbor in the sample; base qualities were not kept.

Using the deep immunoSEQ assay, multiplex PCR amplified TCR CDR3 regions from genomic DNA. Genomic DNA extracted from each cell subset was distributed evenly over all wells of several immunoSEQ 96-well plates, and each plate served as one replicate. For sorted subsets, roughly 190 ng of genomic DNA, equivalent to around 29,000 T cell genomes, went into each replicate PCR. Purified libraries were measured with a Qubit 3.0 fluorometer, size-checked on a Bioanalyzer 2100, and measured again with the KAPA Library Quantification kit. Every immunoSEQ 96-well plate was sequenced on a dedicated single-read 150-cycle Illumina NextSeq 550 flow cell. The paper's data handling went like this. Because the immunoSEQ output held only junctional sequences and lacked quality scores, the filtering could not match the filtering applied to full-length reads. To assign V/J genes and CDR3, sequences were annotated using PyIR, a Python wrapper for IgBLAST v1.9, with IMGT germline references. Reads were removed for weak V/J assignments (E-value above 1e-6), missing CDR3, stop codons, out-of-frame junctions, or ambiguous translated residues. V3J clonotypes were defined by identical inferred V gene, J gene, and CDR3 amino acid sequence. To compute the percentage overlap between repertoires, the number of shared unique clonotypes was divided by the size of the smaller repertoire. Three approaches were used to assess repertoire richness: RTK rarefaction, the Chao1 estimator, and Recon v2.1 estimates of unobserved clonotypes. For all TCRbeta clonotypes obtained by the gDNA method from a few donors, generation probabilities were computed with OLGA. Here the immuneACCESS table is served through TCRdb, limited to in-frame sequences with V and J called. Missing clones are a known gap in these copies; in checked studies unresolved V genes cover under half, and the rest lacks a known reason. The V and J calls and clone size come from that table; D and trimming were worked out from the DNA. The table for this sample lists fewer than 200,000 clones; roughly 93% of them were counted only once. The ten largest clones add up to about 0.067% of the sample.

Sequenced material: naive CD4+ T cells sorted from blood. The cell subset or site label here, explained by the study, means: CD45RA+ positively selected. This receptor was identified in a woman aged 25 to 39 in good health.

The nucleotides are TGTGCCAGCAGTTACACCGACAGGGTGGTCGGCTACACCTTC. Its coded protein is CASSYTDRVVGYTF. This chain joins TRBV6-5 to TRBJ1-2, with TRBD1 identical over 7 junction bases. Counted from cysteine to phenylalanine, this CDR3 has 14 amino acids. Only the CDR3 portion is preserved as DNA: 42 bases, with reading frame beginning at the first base. Relative to germline, V is missing 2 bases and J is missing 8 bases, with 8 bases of the junction outside any gene match. As encoded in the germline V gene, CDR1 is MNHEY while CDR2 is SVGAGI.